Below, 28 T cell receptor beta chains from the same sample are listed, as sequenced in a study of cytomegalovirus exposure and HLA in healthy donors. PCR employed 60 Vbeta and 13 Jbeta primers. Sequencing used immunoSEQ multiplex PCR; TCRdb keeps in-frame clones, though not all of them. The data contain approximately 120,000 clones, 77% of them singletons. The material sequenced was PBMCs. Receptor source: a man aged 35-49 years in good health and CMV-seropositive.

V is TRBV7-2 and J is TRBJ1-6, with 7 bases lining up with TRBD1. CDR1 SGHTA and CDR2 FQGNSA come from the germline V gene. J gave up 14 bases and V 6 bases, and 16 bases lay outside the gene matches. The CDR3 is 15 residues long. The CDR3 DNA sequence: TGTGCCAGCAGGAGGGGGGACAGTAGATTGTTCACCCTCCACTTT. Its protein is CASRRGDSRLFTLHF.

The chain employs TRBV9 and TRBJ1-4, with D maybe TRBD1 (5 bases). V lost 2 bases, J lost 0 bases, and 11 bases lay in between. Germline CDR1 and CDR2: SGDLS and YYNGEE. This CDR3 comprises 16 residues. The CDR3 loop reads CASSVGGVATNEKLFF. CDR3 in DNA: TGTGCCAGCAGCGTGGGGGGGGTTGCAACTAATGAAAAACTGTTTTTT.

This chain connects TRBV5-4 to TRBJ2-5, with TRBD2 as a possible D gene (6 bases). Per the germline V gene, CDR1 is SGHNT and CDR2 is YYREEE (reference sequence). V dropped 3 bases and J dropped 5 bases, with 11 bases sitting between them. The CDR3 contains 13 residues. CDR3 sequence: CASSSDYWETQYF. The CDR3 DNA is TGTGCCAGCAGCTCGGACTATTGGGAGACCCAGTACTTC.

This clone occurred a few times. The V gene is TRBV18, the J gene TRBJ1-6; D may be TRBD1 (6 bases). The CDR3 is 17 residues long. With 6 bases removed from V and 2 bases from J, the gap between germline ends came to 17 bases. CDR1 and CDR2 from the germline V gene are KGHSH and LQKENI. The CDR3 DNA reads as TGTGCCAGCTCGCCAAGACAGGAATTCACCTATAATTCACCCCTCCACTTT. This encodes CASSPRQEFTYNSPLHF.

The chain employs TRBV4-2 and TRBJ2-3; TRBD1 aligns across 9 bases. This CDR3 is built from 16 residues. Per germline, CDR1 LGHNA and CDR2 YNFKEQ. Unmatched junction bases numbered 8, after V lost 4 bases and J lost 3 bases. The CDR3 bases are TGTGCCAGCAGCCCCACGGGGACAGGGTGGACAGATACGCAGTATTTT. Its protein product is CASSPTGTGWTDTQYF.

V is TRBV7-3 and J is TRBJ2-3, with a weak D call TRBD2 (7 bases). V was pared by 5 bases and J by 7 bases, with 19 bases between. There are 15 residues in the CDR3. The germline V gene has CDR1 SGHTA and CDR2 FQGTGA. The CDR3 spells CASSPEGGAKNTQYF. DNA of the CDR3: TGTGCCAGCAGCCCCGAGGGGGGGGCCAAGAATACGCAGTATTTT.

For the CDR3, the DNA is TGTGCCAGCCATCGACAGGTCGGTGGAGATACGCAGTATTTT. The encoded protein is CASHRQVGGDTQYF. The chain recombines TRBV6-6 with TRBJ2-3; maybe TRBD1 (6 bases). The CDR3 loop spans 14 amino acids. V was clipped by 8 bases and J by 5 bases, with 17 bases between them. CDR1 and CDR2 (germline): MNHNY, SVGAGI (reference sequence).

This clone occurred a few times. J is TRBJ2-5 and V is TRBV9; no clear D gene. The ends were cut back, 0 bases at V and 2 bases at J, with 11 bases in the middle. Per the germline V gene, CDR1 is SGDLS and CDR2 is YYNGEE. The CDR3 length is 15 residues. CDR3 in DNA: TGTGCCAGCAGCGTAGCTACTGGTGTTCAAGAGACCCAGTACTTC. As protein: CASSVATGVQETQYF.

The CDR3 region is CASSPNRAGTEAFF. CDR3 DNA: TGTGCCAGCTCACCAAACAGGGCGGGCACTGAAGCTTTCTTT. V usage is TRBV18 and J usage is TRBJ1-1; tentative D call: TRBD1 (6 bases). There are 14 residues in the CDR3. With 2 bases removed from V and 4 bases from J, the gap between germline ends came to 11 bases. Germline V gives CDR1 KGHSH, CDR2 LQKENI.

V gene TRBV19 combines with J gene TRBJ2-7, with D maybe TRBD1 (6 bases). Trimming pared 4 bases from V and 5 bases from J, leaving 21 bases between. CDR1 is LNHDA, CDR2 SQIVND, per germline (reference sequence). There are 16 residues in the CDR3. As DNA, the CDR3 is TGTGCCAGTAGTACCGAAGCCACAGGGTATCGAGACGAGCAGTACTTC. Translated, it gives CASSTEATGYRDEQYF.

This chain joins TRBV27 and TRBJ1-4; unclear D gene. The CDR3 length is 15 residues. V was cut by 2 bases and J by 8 bases, with 15 bases left in between. Germline V gene sequence: CDR1 MNHEY, CDR2 SMNVEV (reference sequence). In DNA form, the CDR3 reads TGTGCCAGCAGTTTAGGGCGGGGAGGTGGGGAAAAACTGTTTTTT. This encodes CASSLGRGGGEKLFF.

Notes on this clone: At one of its ends the junction is not consistent with the germline gene, which may arise from a read error. V gene TRBV28 combines with J gene TRBJ2-7; 13 nucleotides align to TRBD2. Germline V gene sequence: CDR1 MDHEN, CDR2 SYDVKM. This CDR3 has 15 residues. The CDR3 spells CASSRLAGGTYVQYF. The CDR3 nucleotides are TGTGCCAGCAGCCGACTAGCGGGGGGAACCTACGTGCAGTACTTC.

This clone was seen a handful of times. This chain connects TRBV19 to TRBJ2-7, with 10 bases matching TRBD1. The germline V gene encodes CDR1 LNHDA and CDR2 SQIVND (reference sequence). The ends lost 7 bases at V and 6 bases at J; junction bases unmatched: 9. The CDR3 loop spans 14 amino acids. Here the CDR3 reads CASTKTGGEAEQYF. Here the CDR3 DNA reads TGTGCCAGTACTAAGACAGGGGGCGAGGCCGAGCAGTACTTC. Complete variable domain (other parts from reference TRBV19 and TRBJ2-7): DGGITQSPKYLFRKEGQNVTLSCEQNLNHDAMYWYRQDPGQGLRLIYYSQIVNDFQKGDIAEGYSVSREKKESFPLTVTSAQKNPTAFYLCASTKTGGEAEQYFGPGTRLTVT.

This chain uses TRBV10-3 with TRBJ2-7; no reliable D call. This CDR3 is 13 amino acids long. Germline V gene data show CDR1 as ENHRY and CDR2 as SYGVKD. V lost 1 base to trimming and J lost 6 bases, with 10 bases between them. DNA for the CDR3: TGTGCCATCAGTGAGTGGCCAGCGCCCGAGCAGTACTTC. As protein: CAISEWPAPEQYF.

This clone was seen a single time. The chain recombines TRBV11-3 with TRBJ1-2; D uncertain. CDR1 is SGHNT, CDR2 YENEEA, per germline. The V end was cut by 4 bases, the J end by 3 bases, with 6 bases between. The CDR3 is made up of 12 amino acids. This CDR3 reads CASSWEYYGYTF. As DNA, the CDR3 is TGTGCCAGCAGCTGGGAGTACTATGGCTACACCTTC. Full variable domain (missing parts from reference TRBV11-3 and TRBJ1-2): EAGVVQSPRYKIIEKKQPVAFWCNPISGHNTLYWYLQNLGQGPELLIRYENEEAVDDSQLPKDRFSAERLKGVDSTLKIQPAELGDSAVYLCASSWEYYGYTFGSGTRLTVV.

V gene TRBV7-9 combines with J gene TRBJ2-5; tentatively, D is TRBD1 (6 bases). This CDR3 is 14 amino acids long. Trimming pared 8 bases from V and 1 base from J, leaving 14 bases between. CDR1 is SEHNR, CDR2 FQNEAQ, per germline (reference sequence). The DNA of the CDR3 is TGTGCCAGCCTCCGGGACATTACCCAAGAGACCCAGTACTTC. The encoded protein is CASLRDITQETQYF.

The rearrangement links TRBV7-2 to TRBJ2-1, with D unclear. The germline V gene encodes CDR1 SGHTA and CDR2 FQGNSA. With 1 base removed from V and 1 base from J, the gap between germline ends came to 11 bases. This CDR3 has 16 amino acids. The CDR3 here is CASSLGLAGSYNEQFF. The CDR3 DNA is TGTGCCAGCAGCTTAGGGTTAGCCGGGTCCTACAATGAGCAGTTCTTC.

The rearrangement links TRBV5-4 to TRBJ2-5; D might be TRBD2 (5 bases). The ends were cut back, 4 bases at V and 3 bases at J, with 10 bases in the middle. The length of the CDR3 is 13 residues. CDR1 is SGHNT and CDR2 is YYREEE in the germline V gene (reference sequence). CDR3: CASSPDYEETQYF. The CDR3 DNA reads TGTGCCAGCAGCCCCGACTATGAAGAGACCCAGTACTTC.

The chain employs TRBV4-3 and TRBJ2-4, with 7 positions matching TRBD2. The CDR3 sequence is 15 residues long. The trim removed 0 bases at V and 8 bases at J, leaving 7 bases unmatched. Looked up from germline, CDR1 is LGHNA and CDR2 is YSLEER. CDR3 sequence reads: CASSQEWRERDIQYF. DNA of the CDR3: TGCGCCAGCAGCCAAGAGTGGCGGGAGAGGGACATTCAGTACTTC.

The chain couples TRBV28 to TRBJ2-7; D may be TRBD2 (6 bases). Per germline, CDR1 MDHEN and CDR2 SYDVKM. The CDR3 has 13 residues. V was pared by 7 bases and J by 1 base, with 11 bases between. CDR3 residues: CASTMAGSYEQYF. The CDR3 bases are TGTGCCAGCACCATGGCGGGATCCTACGAGCAGTACTTC.

The chain is built from TRBV13 and TRBJ2-1; possible D gene TRBD1, 6 bases. Trimming pared 4 bases from V and 15 bases from J, leaving 16 bases between. Looked up from germline, CDR1 is PRHDT and CDR2 is FYEKMQ (reference sequence). The CDR3 spans 12 residues. This CDR3 reads CASSSQSGQPFF. The CDR3 nucleotides read TGTGCCAGCAGCTCCCAGTCGGGACAACCGTTCTTC.

Only a few counts were recorded for this clone. The V gene is TRBV2, the J gene TRBJ1-2; the match to TRBD1 covers 8 bases. This CDR3 comprises 16 residues. Germline V gene sequence: CDR1 SNHLY, CDR2 FYNNEI. The trim removed 6 bases at V and 2 bases at J, leaving 11 bases unmatched. The CDR3 spells CASRRGQGAQNYGYTF. The DNA of the CDR3 is TGTGCCAGCAGGAGAGGCCAGGGGGCGCAGAACTATGGCTACACCTTC.

The V and J genes are TRBV4-3 and TRBJ2-1, with a weak D call TRBD2 (7 bases). V was pared by 0 bases and J by 7 bases, with 13 bases between. The CDR3 covers 15 residues. Per the germline V gene, CDR1 is LGHNA and CDR2 is YSLEER. CDR3 amino acids: CASSQELRGGNEQFF. DNA of the CDR3: TGCGCCAGCAGCCAAGAATTGAGGGGGGGGAATGAGCAGTTCTTC.

CDR3 bases: TGTGCCAGCAGCAGCGGACAGAAATGCAATCAGCCCCAGCATTTT. The encoded protein is CASSSGQKCNQPQHF. V usage is TRBV21-1 and J usage is TRBJ1-5; TRBD1, the D gene given by the table, was not confirmed from the DNA. TRBV21-1 is a recognized pseudogene. There are 15 residues in the CDR3.

The chain links TRBV4-1 to TRBJ2-3, with 12 bases fitting TRBD2. J gave up 5 bases and V 5 bases, and 5 bases lay outside the gene matches. Germline lookup yields CDR1 MGHRA and CDR2 YSYEKL. The CDR3 extends over 15 amino acids. The CDR3 sequence: CASSVTSGGGDTQYF. CDR3 nucleotides: TGCGCCAGCAGCGTGACTAGCGGGGGCGGAGATACGCAGTATTTT.

The genes are TRBV6-6 and TRBJ1-1, with D maybe TRBD1 (6 bases). Between the trimmed V and J ends, which lost 6 bases and 1 base, there was a span of 15 bases. Germline V CDR1 and CDR2: MNHNY, SVGAGI (reference sequence). CDR3 length equals 15 residues. The CDR3 DNA sequence: TGTGCCAGCAGACCCCAAGGACAGAAGAACACTGAAGCTTTCTTT. Its translation is CASRPQGQKNTEAFF.

The chain employs TRBV10-3 and TRBJ2-2, with 9 nucleotides matching TRBD1. Germline V gene data show CDR1 as ENHRY and CDR2 as SYGVKD. With V trimmed by 7 bases and J by 5 bases, 14 bases remained unmatched. The CDR3 loop spans 17 amino acids. The CDR3 reads CAITGNQGQGVTGELFF. CDR3 DNA sequence: TGTGCCATCACCGGAAATCAGGGACAGGGAGTAACCGGGGAGCTGTTTTTT.

This clone showed up just once. The chain joins TRBV7-3 to TRBJ2-1, with 10 bases that match TRBD1. Germline-derived CDR1 and CDR2 are SGHTA and FQGTGA. The CDR3 runs 15 residues. Losses at the gene ends were 5 bases for V and 8 bases for J; bases not matched to a gene: 9. This CDR3 reads CASSPQRTGGDEQFF. CDR3 nucleotide sequence: TGTGCCAGCAGCCCGCAACGGACAGGGGGGGATGAGCAGTTCTTC.